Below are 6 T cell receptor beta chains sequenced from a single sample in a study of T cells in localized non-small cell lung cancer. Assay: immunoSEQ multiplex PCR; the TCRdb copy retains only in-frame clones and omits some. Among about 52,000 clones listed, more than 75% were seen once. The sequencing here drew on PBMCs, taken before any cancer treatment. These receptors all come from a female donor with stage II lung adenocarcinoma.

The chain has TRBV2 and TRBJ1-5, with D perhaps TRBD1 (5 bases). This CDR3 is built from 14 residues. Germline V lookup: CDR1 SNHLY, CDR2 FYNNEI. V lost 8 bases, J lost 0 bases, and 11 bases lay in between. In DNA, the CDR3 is TGTGCCAGCGGCGGACATTTTAGCAATCAGCCCCAGCATTTT. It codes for CASGGHFSNQPQHF.

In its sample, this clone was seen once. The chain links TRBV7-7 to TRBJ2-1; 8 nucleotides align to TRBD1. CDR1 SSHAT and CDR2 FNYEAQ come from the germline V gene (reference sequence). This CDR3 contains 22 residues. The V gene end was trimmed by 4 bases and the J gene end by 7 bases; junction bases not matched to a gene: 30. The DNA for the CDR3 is TGTGCCAGCAGCTCCGGGACAGGACTTCGAGGGGGCTACTACTACTATTCAAATGAGCAGTTCTTC. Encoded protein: CASSSGTGLRGGYYYYSNEQFF.

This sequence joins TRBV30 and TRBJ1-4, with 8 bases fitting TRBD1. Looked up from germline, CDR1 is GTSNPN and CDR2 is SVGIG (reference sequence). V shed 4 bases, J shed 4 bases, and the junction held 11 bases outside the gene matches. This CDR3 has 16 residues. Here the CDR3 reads CAWKSGRGHVNEKLFF. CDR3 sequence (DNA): TGTGCCTGGAAGAGTGGCAGGGGGCATGTTAATGAAAAACTGTTTTTT.

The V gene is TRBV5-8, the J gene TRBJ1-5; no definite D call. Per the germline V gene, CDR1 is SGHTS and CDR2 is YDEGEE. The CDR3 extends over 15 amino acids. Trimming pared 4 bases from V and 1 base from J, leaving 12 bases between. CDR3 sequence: CASSPDMGSNQPQHF. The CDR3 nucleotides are TGTGCCAGCAGCCCCGACATGGGGAGCAATCAGCCCCAGCATTTT. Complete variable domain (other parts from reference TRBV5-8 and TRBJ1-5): EAGVTQSPTHLIKTRGQQATLRCSPISGHTSVYWYQQALGLGLQFLLWYDEGEERNRGNFPPRFSGRQFPNYSSELNVNALELEDSALYLCASSPDMGSNQPQHFGDGTRLSIL.

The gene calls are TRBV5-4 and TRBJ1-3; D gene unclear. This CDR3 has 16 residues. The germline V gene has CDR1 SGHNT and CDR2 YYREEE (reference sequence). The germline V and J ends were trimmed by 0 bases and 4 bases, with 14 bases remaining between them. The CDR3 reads CASSLEAGEGGNTIYF. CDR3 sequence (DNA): TGTGCCAGCAGCTTGGAAGCGGGCGAAGGCGGAAACACCATATATTTT. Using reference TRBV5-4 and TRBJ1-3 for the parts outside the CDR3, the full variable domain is ETGVTQSPTHLIKTRGQQVTLRCSSQSGHNTVSWYQQALGQGPQFIFQYYREEENGRGNFPPRFSGLQFPNYSSELNVNALELDDSALYLCASSLEAGEGGNTIYFGEGSWLTVV.

As DNA, the CDR3 is TGTGCCAGCAGCTGGCAGGGAGGGACTGAAGCTTTCTTT. The encoded protein is CASSWQGGTEAFF. This rearrangement joins TRBV7-9 to TRBJ1-1; weak D call: TRBD1 (5 bases). Looked up from germline, CDR1 is SEHNR and CDR2 is FQNEAQ (reference sequence). The length of the CDR3 is 13 residues. The V gene lost 4 bases and the J gene lost 5 bases, with 11 bases spanning the gap.